Listed below are T cell receptor beta chains from one sample, sequenced in a study of cytomegalovirus exposure and HLA in healthy donors. Using immunoSEQ multiplex PCR, the repertoire was profiled, and TCRdb retains in-frame clones only, with some absent. The sample yields about 86,000 clones, approximately 79% seen once. Sequencing was carried out using PBMCs. The source of these receptors is a female donor in good health and CMV-seronegative. The CDR3 runs from the conserved cysteine through the conserved F or W. A D gene is named only where the DNA matches it firmly.

j_call d_call v_call cdr3_aa
TRBJ2-7 TRBD1 TRBV6-5 CASSYSIGGASYEQYF
TRBJ1-1 NA TRBV6-5 CASRGVEGTEAFF
TRBJ1-2 TRBD1 TRBV9 CASRAGQGVSYGYTF
TRBJ2-7 TRBD2 TRBV15 CATSRPQGLAHEQYF
TRBJ1-2 TRBD1 TRBV7-2 CASSVPGQGAVYGYTF
TRBJ1-1 TRBD1 TRBV6-1 CASSRTGRDTEAFF
TRBJ2-7 TRBD1 TRBV30 CAWSTGGWYEQYF
TRBJ1-3 TRBD1 TRBV5-1 CASSLAGTVLGNTIYF
TRBJ1-1 TRBD1 TRBV19 CASNAGQGHGKDTEAFF
TRBJ2-1 NA TRBV4-1 CASSQAGPPGGQFF
TRBJ2-7 NA TRBV25-1 CASSDVGDYEQYF
TRBJ2-7 NA TRBV15 CATSTRGGSYEQYF
TRBJ1-5 NA TRBV28 CASSLSGAGSNQPQHF
TRBJ2-2 NA TRBV5-8 CASSLARMGTGELFF
TRBJ2-5 NA TRBV18 CASSALYQETQYF
TRBJ1-1 TRBD1 TRBV14 CASSQRTGDTEAFF
TRBJ1-5 NA TRBV27 CASSLGGKPQHF
TRBJ2-5 TRBD1 TRBV28 CASGRQGTETQYF
TRBJ1-2 TRBD1 TRBV7-2 CASSHTRLGQGAGGYTF
TRBJ2-1 TRBD1 TRBV2 CAITPHVDRVPYNEQFF
TRBJ1-5 NA TRBV14 CASSQEEGWGNQPQHF
TRBJ2-1 NA TRBV4-3 CASSQLGGSYNEQFF
TRBJ2-1 NA TRBV5-8 CASSPRTDNEQFF
TRBJ1-1 NA TRBV5-1 CASSPAGVGDEAFF
TRBJ2-7 NA TRBV4-2 CASSQEQGAREQYF
TRBJ1-3 NA TRBV6-6 CASSYYRVDSGNTIYF
TRBJ2-7 NA TRBV7-6 CASSLASSYEQYF
TRBJ1-1 NA TRBV23-1 CASSRLSWGNTEAFF
TRBJ1-6 TRBD1 TRBV11-2 CASSLTGGNSPLHF
TRBJ1-2 TRBD1 TRBV4-3 CASSAGQGLSGYTF
TRBJ1-2 TRBD1 TRBV7-9 CASSAGQGTVTGYTF
TRBJ2-1 NA TRBV29-1 CSVELQAYNEQFF